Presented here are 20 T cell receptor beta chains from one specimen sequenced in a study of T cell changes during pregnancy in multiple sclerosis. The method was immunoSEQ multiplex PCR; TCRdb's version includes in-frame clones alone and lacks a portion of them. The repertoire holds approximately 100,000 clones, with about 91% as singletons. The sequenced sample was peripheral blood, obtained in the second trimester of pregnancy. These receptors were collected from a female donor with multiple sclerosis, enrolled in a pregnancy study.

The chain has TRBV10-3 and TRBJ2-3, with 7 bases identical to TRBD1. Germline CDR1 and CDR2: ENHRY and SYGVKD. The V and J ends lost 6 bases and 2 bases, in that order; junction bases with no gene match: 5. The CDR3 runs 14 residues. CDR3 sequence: CAISPGQYTDTQYF. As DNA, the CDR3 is TGTGCCATCAGCCCGGGACAGTACACAGATACGCAGTATTTT.

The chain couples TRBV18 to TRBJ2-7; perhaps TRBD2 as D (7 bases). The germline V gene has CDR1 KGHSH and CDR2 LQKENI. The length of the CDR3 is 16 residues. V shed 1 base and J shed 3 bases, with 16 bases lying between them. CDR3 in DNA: TGTGCCAGCTCACCACGTACGGGGGGCAGCGGCTACGAGCAGTACTTC. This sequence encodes CASSPRTGGSGYEQYF.

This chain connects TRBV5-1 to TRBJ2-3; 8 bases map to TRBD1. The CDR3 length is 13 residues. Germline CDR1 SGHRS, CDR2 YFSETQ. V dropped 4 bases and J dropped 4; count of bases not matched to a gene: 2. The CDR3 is CASSRTGSDTQYF. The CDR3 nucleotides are TGCGCCAGCAGCCGGACAGGGTCAGATACGCAGTATTTT. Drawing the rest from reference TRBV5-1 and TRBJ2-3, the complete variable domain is KAGVTQTPRYLIKTRGQQVTLSCSPISGHRSVSWYQQTPGQGLQFLFEYFSETQRNKGNFPGRFSGRQFSNSRSEMNVSTLELGDSALYLCASSRTGSDTQYFGPGTRLTVL.

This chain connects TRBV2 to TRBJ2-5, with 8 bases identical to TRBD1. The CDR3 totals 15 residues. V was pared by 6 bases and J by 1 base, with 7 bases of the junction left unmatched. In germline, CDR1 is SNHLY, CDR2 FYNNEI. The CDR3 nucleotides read TGTGCCAGCAGGGAGACAGGGGCCATCCAAGAGACCCAGTACTTC. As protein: CASRETGAIQETQYF.

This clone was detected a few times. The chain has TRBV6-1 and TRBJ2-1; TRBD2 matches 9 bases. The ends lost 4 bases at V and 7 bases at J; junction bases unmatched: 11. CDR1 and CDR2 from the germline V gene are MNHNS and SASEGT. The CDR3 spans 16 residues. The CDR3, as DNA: TGTGCCAGCAGTGGAATAGCGGGAGTGGGAGGAAATGAGCAGTTCTTC. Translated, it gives CASSGIAGVGGNEQFF.

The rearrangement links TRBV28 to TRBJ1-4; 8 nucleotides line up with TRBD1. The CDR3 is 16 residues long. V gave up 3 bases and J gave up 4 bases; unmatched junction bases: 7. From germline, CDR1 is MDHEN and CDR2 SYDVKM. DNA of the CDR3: TGTGCCAGCAGTTTCGGGCAGGGGGCGAGTAATGAAAAACTGTTTTTT. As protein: CASSFGQGASNEKLFF.

The CDR3 here is CASSRIGGVGAFF. CDR3 DNA: TGTGCCAGCTCCCGGATAGGGGGGGTGGGAGCTTTCTTT. This sequence joins TRBV28 and TRBJ1-1; the D gene is possibly TRBD1 (6 bases). V lost 8 bases, J lost 10 bases, and 20 bases lay in between. The CDR3 has 13 residues. From germline, CDR1 is MDHEN and CDR2 SYDVKM.

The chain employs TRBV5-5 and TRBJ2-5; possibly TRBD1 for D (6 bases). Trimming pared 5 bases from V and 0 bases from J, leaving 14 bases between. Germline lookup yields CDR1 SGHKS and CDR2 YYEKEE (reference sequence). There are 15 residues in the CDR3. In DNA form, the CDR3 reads TGTGCCAGCAGGCTGGGACAATTGTACCAAGAGACCCAGTACTTC. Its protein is CASRLGQLYQETQYF.

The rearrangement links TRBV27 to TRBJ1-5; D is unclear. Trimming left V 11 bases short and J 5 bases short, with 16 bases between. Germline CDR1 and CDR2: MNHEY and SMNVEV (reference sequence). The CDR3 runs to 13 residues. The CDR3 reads CARPGQLDQPQHF. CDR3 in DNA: TGTGCCCGCCCTGGGCAGCTGGATCAGCCCCAGCATTTT.

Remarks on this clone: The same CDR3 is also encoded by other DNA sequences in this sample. As DNA, the CDR3 is TGTGCCAGCAGCCCCGGGACTAGCGGCTACGAGCAGTACTTC. Translated, it gives CASSPGTSGYEQYF. The V call is TRBV6-5, the J call TRBJ2-7, with 11 bases lining up with TRBD2. J was trimmed by 3 bases and V by 6 bases; bases with no gene match: 4. The CDR3 totals 14 residues. Germline loops: CDR1 MNHEY, CDR2 SVGAGI.

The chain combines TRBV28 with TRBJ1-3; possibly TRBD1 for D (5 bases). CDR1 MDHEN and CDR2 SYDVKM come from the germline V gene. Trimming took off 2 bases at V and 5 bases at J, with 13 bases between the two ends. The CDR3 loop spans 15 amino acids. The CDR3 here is CASSLRGNGRNTIYF. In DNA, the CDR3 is TGTGCCAGCAGTTTAAGGGGTAATGGGCGAAACACCATATATTTT.

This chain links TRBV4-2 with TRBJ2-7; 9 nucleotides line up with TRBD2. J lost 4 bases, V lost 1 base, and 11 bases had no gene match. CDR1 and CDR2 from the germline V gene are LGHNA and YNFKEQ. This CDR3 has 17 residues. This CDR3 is CASSQGSSSGNLYEQYF. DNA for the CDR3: TGTGCCAGCAGCCAAGGCAGTTCTAGCGGGAATTTGTACGAGCAGTACTTC.

The CDR3 nucleotides are TGTGCCAGCAGATCATGGGATTGGGAGGAAGGGAACACTGAAGCTTTCTTT. Protein product: CASRSWDWEEGNTEAFF. This rearrangement joins TRBV28 to TRBJ1-1; D uncertain. CDR3 length equals 17 residues. Germline V CDR1 and CDR2: MDHEN, SYDVKM. V was cut by 6 bases and J by 1 base, with 21 bases left in between.

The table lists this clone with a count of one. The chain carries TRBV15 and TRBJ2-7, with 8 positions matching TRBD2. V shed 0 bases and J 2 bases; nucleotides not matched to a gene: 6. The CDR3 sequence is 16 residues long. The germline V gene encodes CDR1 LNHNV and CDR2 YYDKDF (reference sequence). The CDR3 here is CATSRDRVSGAYEQYF. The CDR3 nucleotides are TGTGCCACCAGCAGAGATCGGGTTAGCGGGGCCTACGAGCAGTACTTC.

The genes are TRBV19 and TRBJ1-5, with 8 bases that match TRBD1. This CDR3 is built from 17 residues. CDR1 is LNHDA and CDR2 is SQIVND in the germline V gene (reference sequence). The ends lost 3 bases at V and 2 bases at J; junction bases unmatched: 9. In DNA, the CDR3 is TGTGCCAGTAGTATCTTGGGAGTGACAGGGGGCAATCAGCCCCAGCATTTT. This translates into CASSILGVTGGNQPQHF. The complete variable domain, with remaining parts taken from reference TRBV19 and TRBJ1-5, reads DGGITQSPKYLFRKEGQNVTLSCEQNLNHDAMYWYRQDPGQGLRLIYYSQIVNDFQKGDIAEGYSVSREKKESFPLTVTSAQKNPTAFYLCASSILGVTGGNQPQHFGDGTRLSIL.

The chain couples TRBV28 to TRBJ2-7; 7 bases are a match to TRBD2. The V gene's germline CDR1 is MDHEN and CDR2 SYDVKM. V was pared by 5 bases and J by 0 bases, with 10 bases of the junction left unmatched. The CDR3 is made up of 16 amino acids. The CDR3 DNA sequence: TGTGCCAGCAGTCAGATGCGGGGGACGCCCTCCTACGAGCAGTACTTC. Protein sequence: CASSQMRGTPSYEQYF. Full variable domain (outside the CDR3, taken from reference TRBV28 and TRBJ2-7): DVKVTQSSRYLVKRTGEKVFLECVQDMDHENMFWYRQDPGLGLRLIYFSYDVKMKEKGDIPEGYSVSREKKERFSLILESASTNQTSMYLCASSQMRGTPSYEQYFGPGTRLTVT.

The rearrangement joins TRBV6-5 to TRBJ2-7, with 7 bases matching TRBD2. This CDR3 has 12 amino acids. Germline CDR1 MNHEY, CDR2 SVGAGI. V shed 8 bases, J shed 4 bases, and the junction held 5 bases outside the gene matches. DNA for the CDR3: TGTGCCAGCGGGAGGGACGGTTACGAGCAGTACTTC. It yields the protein CASGRDGYEQYF.

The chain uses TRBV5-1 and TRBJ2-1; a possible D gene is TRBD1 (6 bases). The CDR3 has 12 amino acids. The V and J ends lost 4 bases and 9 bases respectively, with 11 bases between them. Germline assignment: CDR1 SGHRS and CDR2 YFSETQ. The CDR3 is CASSREQGEQFF. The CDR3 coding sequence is TGCGCCAGCAGCAGGGAACAGGGTGAGCAGTTCTTC.

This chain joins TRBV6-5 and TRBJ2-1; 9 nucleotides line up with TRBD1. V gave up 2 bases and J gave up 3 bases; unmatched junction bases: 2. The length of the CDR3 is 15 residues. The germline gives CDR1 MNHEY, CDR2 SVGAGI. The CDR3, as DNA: TGTGCCAGCAGTTACACAGGGGGCTTCTACAATGAGCAGTTCTTC. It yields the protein CASSYTGGFYNEQFF.

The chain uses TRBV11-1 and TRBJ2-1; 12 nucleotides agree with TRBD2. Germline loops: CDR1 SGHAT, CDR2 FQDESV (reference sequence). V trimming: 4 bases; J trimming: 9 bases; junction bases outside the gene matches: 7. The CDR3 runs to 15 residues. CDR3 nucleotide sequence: TGTGCCAGCAGCTATCGACTAGCGGGAGACCCTGAGCAGTTCTTC. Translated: CASSYRLAGDPEQFF.